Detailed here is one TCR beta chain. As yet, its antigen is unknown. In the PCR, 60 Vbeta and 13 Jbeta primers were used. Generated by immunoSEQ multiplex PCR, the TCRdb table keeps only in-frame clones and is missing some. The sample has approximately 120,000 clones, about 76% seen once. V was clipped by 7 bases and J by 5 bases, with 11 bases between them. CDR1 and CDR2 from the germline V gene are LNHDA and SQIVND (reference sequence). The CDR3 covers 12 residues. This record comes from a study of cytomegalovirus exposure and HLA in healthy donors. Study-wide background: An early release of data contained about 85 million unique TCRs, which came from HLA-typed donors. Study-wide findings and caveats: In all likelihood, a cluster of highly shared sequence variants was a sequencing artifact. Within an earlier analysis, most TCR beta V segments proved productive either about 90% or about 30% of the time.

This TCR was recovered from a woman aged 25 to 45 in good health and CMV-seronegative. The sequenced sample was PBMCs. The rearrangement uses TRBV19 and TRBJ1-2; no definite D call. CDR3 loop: CASTDDNYGYTF. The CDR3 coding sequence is TGTGCCAGTACCGATGACAATTATGGCTACACCTTC.